These 5 T cell receptor beta chains share one sample of origin, sequenced in a study of cytomegalovirus exposure and HLA in healthy donors. Primers included in the PCR were 60 Vbeta and 13 Jbeta primers. Measured with immunoSEQ multiplex PCR; TCRdb has only the in-frame clones, and not every one. The table shows around 120,000 clones, with 50% to 70% occurring only once. The sequenced sample was PBMCs. The receptors come from a man aged 30 to 45 in good health and CMV-seropositive.

V and J are TRBV7-9 and TRBJ2-1; TRBD1 might be the D (5 bases). V dropped 11 bases and J dropped 5 bases, with 10 bases sitting between them. This CDR3 spans 11 amino acids. The germline CDR1 and CDR2 sequences are SEHNR and FQNEAQ (reference sequence). The CDR3 DNA reads TGTGCCGGACAAGGAAACAATGAGCAGTTCTTC. As protein: CAGQGNNEQFF.

The rearrangement links TRBV5-1 to TRBJ1-2; 7 bases agree with TRBD1. The germline V gene has CDR1 SGHRS and CDR2 YFSETQ. The V gene end was trimmed by 2 bases and the J gene end by 2 bases; junction bases not matched to a gene: 3. The CDR3 totals 14 residues. The CDR3 loop is CASSFGTDNYGYTF. The CDR3 bases are TGCGCCAGCAGCTTCGGGACAGACAACTATGGCTACACCTTC.

The chain links TRBV4-1 to TRBJ2-3, with 11 positions matching TRBD2. This CDR3 has 15 residues. Germline CDR1 MGHRA, CDR2 YSYEKL. V lost 6 bases and J lost 4; bases outside the gene matches: 6. The CDR3 region has the DNA TGCGCCAGCAGACTTAGCGGGGGGGCAGCAGATACGCAGTATTTT. Translation: CASRLSGGAADTQYF.

This rearrangement joins TRBV11-3 to TRBJ2-7; D is perhaps TRBD2 (6 bases). Germline V CDR1 and CDR2: SGHNT, YENEEA. Between the trimmed V and J ends, which lost 5 bases and 6 bases, there was a span of 17 bases. This CDR3 spans 14 amino acids. The CDR3 is CASSPNTLAVEQYF. CDR3 DNA sequence: TGTGCCAGCAGCCCAAACACACTAGCAGTCGAGCAGTACTTC.

The J gene is TRBJ2-3, the V gene TRBV13; TRBD1 aligns across 8 bases. The V gene end was trimmed by 3 bases and the J gene end by 4 bases; junction bases not matched to a gene: 6. Germline-derived CDR1 and CDR2 are PRHDT and FYEKMQ (reference sequence). The CDR3 length is 15 residues. The CDR3 coding sequence is TGTGCCAGCAGCTTCGGGGCAGGGGGCGCAGATACGCAGTATTTT. Translated: CASSFGAGGADTQYF.